The T cell receptor beta chain described here comes from a study of T cells after yellow fever vaccination. Across the whole study: The SMART-Seq v4 Ultra Low Input method served to prepare the low-cell-number fractions.

The study's findings and limits: The secondary T-cell response peaked on day 5, not day 15, but was weaker. At approximately 95% for CD4 and approximately 88% for CD8, most primary-vaccination clones showed up again after the booster.

As TCR cDNA was made by 5'RACE template switching, a universal primer site and UMIs were added. TCRdb re-called the 5' RACE reads with MiXCR, one entry per CDR3 protein. The sample includes just under 600,000 distinct CDR3 sequences, roughly 12% of them seen just once. The CDR3 is 16 amino acids. Deletions cut 6 bases from V and 0 bases from J, with 17 bases between. CDR1 is LNHDA and CDR2 is SQIVND in the germline V gene (reference sequence). In this sample, this clonotype turned up a few times. Its antigen is unknown. This chain uses TRBV19 with TRBJ1-1; D unresolved. This sequence was found in a young man who received the YFV17D yellow fever vaccine. The sample consisted of PBMCs, taken on the day of the yellow fever booster vaccination. The CDR3 here is CASSPPPGYMNTEAFF. The CDR3 nucleotides are TGTGCCAGTAGCCCCCCTCCAGGATATATGAACACTGAAGCTTTCTTT.